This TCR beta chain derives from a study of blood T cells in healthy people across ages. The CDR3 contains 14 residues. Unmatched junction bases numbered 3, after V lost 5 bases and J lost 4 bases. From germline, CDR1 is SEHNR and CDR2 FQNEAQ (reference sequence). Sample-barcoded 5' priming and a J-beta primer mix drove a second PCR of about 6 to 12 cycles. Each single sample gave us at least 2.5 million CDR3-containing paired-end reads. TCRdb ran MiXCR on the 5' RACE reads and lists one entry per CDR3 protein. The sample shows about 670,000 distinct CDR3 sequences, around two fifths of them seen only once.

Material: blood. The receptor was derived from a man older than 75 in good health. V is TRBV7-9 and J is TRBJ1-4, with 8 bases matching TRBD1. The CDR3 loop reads CASSPTGVNEKLFF. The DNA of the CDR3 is TGTGCCAGCAGCCCGACAGGGGTTAATGAAAAACTGTTTTTT.